The clone carrying this T cell receptor (beta chain) was seen a few times. The antigen is undetermined. TCRdb keeps only in-frame clones here, not all; method: immunoSEQ multiplex PCR. The top ten hold around 48% of the sample, which has tens of thousands of clones, about 90% seen once. The data were taken from a study of OX40 agonist ivuxolimab in advanced cancers. The study's findings and limits: Some nonresponders additionally presented with little normalized T-cell clonal expansion. The antigen specificity of the peripheral T cells (those that were expanded) was not determined.

This CDR3 is 13 amino acids long. Between the trimmed V and J ends, which lost 7 bases and 0 bases, there was a span of 6 bases. Germline V gene data show CDR1 as KGHSH and CDR2 as LQKENI. The J gene is TRBJ2-2, the V gene TRBV18; D is uncertain. This material consisted of CD4+ or CD8+ T cells sorted from blood, taken in a trial of the OX40 agonist ivuxolimab. The source is an adult with an advanced solid tumor such as melanoma, head and neck, liver or kidney cancer. CDR3 amino acids: CASCVPNTGELFF. The CDR3 DNA sequence: TGTGCCAGCTGCGTCCCGAACACCGGGGAGCTGTTTTTT.